This is a list of T cell receptor beta chains from one sample in a study of shared clonotypes between healthy human individuals. Libraries were prepared by immunoSEQ multiplex PCR; TCRdb keeps only in-frame clonotypes and omits some of them. The repertoire holds about 2 million clones, with 95% as singletons. The sample comprised naive CD4+ T cells sorted from blood. These receptors all stem from a young man in good health. Each CDR3 is given with its conserved first and last residue. The D gene is left open where the match is weak. Size is stated for part of the rows, as once, few or many counts, or as a class when the clone is expanded.

clone size	D gene	V gene	J gene	CDR3 DNA	CDR3 protein
NA	TRBD1	TRBV6-5	TRBJ2-5	TGTGCCAGCAGTTCCGGACAGGGCCAAGAGACCCAGTACTTC	CASSSGQGQETQYF
NA	NA	TRBV2	TRBJ1-2	TGTGCCAGCAGGAGTTACAGTAACTATGGCTACACCTTC	CASRSYSNYGYTF
NA	TRBD1	TRBV28	TRBJ1-6	TGTGCCAGCAGCCCCGGGACAGTCAATTCACCCCTCCACTTT	CASSPGTVNSPLHF
NA	NA	TRBV15	TRBJ2-3	TGTGCCACCGTGGGAGCCAGCACAGATACGCAGTATTTT	CATVGASTDTQYF
NA	NA	TRBV28	TRBJ2-5	TGTGCCAGCAGTTTGCAGGGAGTTGGAACCCAGTACTTC	CASSLQGVGTQYF
NA	NA	TRBV6-1	TRBJ2-7	TGTGCCAGCACACAGGCCTCGGACGAGCAGTACTTC	CASTQASDEQYF
NA	NA	TRBV4-3	TRBJ2-1	TGCGCCAGCAGCCAAGCAAGGAGGAGCTCCTACAATGAGCAGTTCTTC	CASSQARRSSYNEQFF
NA	NA	TRBV27	TRBJ2-2	TGTGCCAGCAGTCCGTCGAACACCGGGGAGCTGTTTTTT	CASSPSNTGELFF
NA	NA	TRBV6-1	TRBJ1-5	TGTGCCAGCAGTGAAAACAGTTTAGGGAATCAGCCCCAGCATTTT	CASSENSLGNQPQHF
NA	TRBD1	TRBV5-1	TRBJ1-6	TGCGCCAGCAGCTTGACACAGGGGGCTAATTCACCCCTCCACTTT	CASSLTQGANSPLHF
NA	NA	TRBV28	TRBJ2-2	TGTGCCAGCGAATCACCCGCGAACACCGGGGAGCTGTTTTTT	CASESPANTGELFF
NA	NA	TRBV10-3	TRBJ2-1	TGTGCCATCGGGGCGGGCAATGAGCAGTTCTTC	CAIGAGNEQFF
once	TRBD1	TRBV7-4	TRBJ2-3	TGTGCCAGCAGCCAGGGACAGACAGATACGCAGTATTTT	CASSQGQTDTQYF
NA	TRBD1	TRBV6-5	TRBJ1-2	TGTGCCAGCAGAGCCTCGGGGGACAGCAACTATGGCTACACCTTC	CASRASGDSNYGYTF
NA	TRBD1	TRBV6-5	TRBJ1-4	TGTGCCAGCAGCCTAGCCAGGACAGGGAGTGGGAAACTGTTTTTT	CASSLARTGSGKLFF
NA	NA	TRBV19	TRBJ2-5	TGTGCCAGTAGTATCGGACCGGGGAGACTCGGAGAGACCCAGTACTTC	CASSIGPGRLGETQYF
once	TRBD2	TRBV29-1	TRBJ2-7	TGCAGCGCCGTCAGGGCTAGCGGAAGCTACGAGCAGTACTTC	CSAVRASGSYEQYF
NA	TRBD1	TRBV10-3	TRBJ1-5	TGTGCCATCAGTGAGTCACAGGGGGCGTCGGGTCAGCCCCAGCATTTT	CAISESQGASGQPQHF
NA	NA	TRBV4-1	TRBJ1-4	TGCGCCAGCAGCCAAGTGGGGCCTGTTGCAACTAATGAAAAACTGTTTTTT	CASSQVGPVATNEKLFF
NA	TRBD2	TRBV6-6	TRBJ2-5	TGTGCCAGCACCAACGGGGGGAGCCAAGAGACCCAGTACTTC	CASTNGGSQETQYF
NA	TRBD2	TRBV10-3	TRBJ2-5	TGTGCCACCCGCAGCGGGGGGAACCAAGAGACCCAGTACTTC	CATRSGGNQETQYF
NA	NA	TRBV10-3	TRBJ1-2	TGTGCCATCAGTGAACAGGTTAACTATGGCTACACCTTC	CAISEQVNYGYTF
NA	NA	TRBV10-3	TRBJ1-1	TGTGCCAGTACCGGGACGTACGCCACTGAAGCTTTCTTT	CASTGTYATEAFF
NA	TRBD1	TRBV28	TRBJ1-6	TGTGCCAGCAGTTTTTCCGGGACAGGGGGCGCACCCCTCCACTTT	CASSFSGTGGAPLHF
NA	TRBD2	TRBV19	TRBJ2-7	TGTGCCAGTAGCCAGCGAGACGGGAGGGAGCAGTACTTC	CASSQRDGREQYF
NA	NA	TRBV5-6	TRBJ2-1	TGTGCCAGCAGACAAACTCAGGGTGCCAGCAATGAGCAGTTCTTC	CASRQTQGASNEQFF
NA	TRBD1	TRBV4-1	TRBJ1-1	TGCGCCAGCAGCCAAGGACAGGGGGCGATGAGGACTGAAGCTTTCTTT	CASSQGQGAMRTEAFF
NA	TRBD1	TRBV11-2	TRBJ1-2	TGTGCCAGCAGCTTACAGGGGGCGGGTGGCTACACCTTC	CASSLQGAGGYTF
once	NA	TRBV5-1	TRBJ1-6	TGCGCCAGCAGCTTGGGTCGAGAAAGACCGCGCTCCTATAATTCACCCCTCCACTTT	CASSLGRERPRSYNSPLHF
NA	TRBD1	TRBV25-1	TRBJ1-1	TGTGCCAGCAGTTTCAGCTCCGGACAGGGAGAGACTGAAGCTTTCTTT	CASSFSSGQGETEAFF
NA	NA	TRBV25-1	TRBJ1-2	TGTGCCAGTACTGGGATTTATGGCTACACCTTC	CASTGIYGYTF
NA	NA	TRBV2	TRBJ2-3	TGTGCCAGCGCGGGACTTAGCACAGATACGCAGTATTTT	CASAGLSTDTQYF
NA	NA	TRBV7-8	TRBJ2-7	TGTGCCAGCAGCTTATGGGCTGTAGAGCAGTACTTC	CASSLWAVEQYF
NA	NA	TRBV18	TRBJ2-3	TGTGCCAGCTCACCACCGGCAGGCGGTGGTCCAGATACGCAGTATTTT	CASSPPAGGGPDTQYF
NA	NA	TRBV10-3	TRBJ1-1	TGTGCCATCAGTGAAGAGGGCGGAAGCACTGAAGCTTTCTTT	CAISEEGGSTEAFF
NA	NA	TRBV28	TRBJ2-2	TGTGCCAGCAGTTCCTCAGCCTCTAATGGGGAGCTGTTTTTT	CASSSSASNGELFF
NA	NA	TRBV7-2	TRBJ1-1	TGTGCCAGCAGCTCCCGGGACATGGCGAACACTGAAGCTTTCTTT	CASSSRDMANTEAFF
NA	NA	TRBV7-2	TRBJ1-2	TGTGCCAGCAGCTTATTGGGGGATGGCTACACCTTC	CASSLLGDGYTF
NA	TRBD1	TRBV18	TRBJ2-7	TGTGCCAGCTCACCACGTTTAGCAGGGGGTGTCTCCTACGAGCAGTACTTC	CASSPRLAGGVSYEQYF
once	NA	TRBV9	TRBJ2-1	TGTGCCAGCAGCCTCGGATCGTCGGGGGCGGGTAATGAGCAGTTCTTC	CASSLGSSGAGNEQFF
NA	NA	TRBV21-1	TRBJ2-1	TGTGCCAGCAGCAACGCAGCCGGGACAGAGCAGTTCTTC	CASSNAAGTEQFF
NA	TRBD1	TRBV2	TRBJ2-3	TGTGCCAGCAGTGTCGACAGGGGAAGCACAGATACGCAGTATTTT	CASSVDRGSTDTQYF
once	NA	TRBV7-2	TRBJ2-7	TGTGCCAGCAGCTTAGATAACGCCGAGCAGTACTTC	CASSLDNAEQYF
NA	TRBD1	TRBV28	TRBJ1-2	TGTGCCAGCAGTGCCGACAGGGGGAGTGGCTACACCTTC	CASSADRGSGYTF
NA	TRBD1	TRBV5-1	TRBJ1-2	TGCGCCAGCAGCTACCTCGGACAGGGAAACGGCTACACCTTC	CASSYLGQGNGYTF
NA	NA	TRBV28	TRBJ2-1	TGTGCCAGCAGTTTATCGTACAATGAGCAGTTCTTC	CASSLSYNEQFF
few	TRBD1	TRBV6-1	TRBJ1-2	TGTGCCAGCAGACTAGGACAGGGAGACTATGGCTACACCTTC	CASRLGQGDYGYTF
few	NA	TRBV2	TRBJ1-5	TGTGCCAGCAGTGAACACAAAGGCAATCAGCCCCAGCATTTT	CASSEHKGNQPQHF
NA	NA	TRBV30	TRBJ1-1	TGTGCCTGGAGTCAAGAGTATGGTGCAGGAATGAACACTGAAGCTTTCTTT	CAWSQEYGAGMNTEAFF
few	TRBD1	TRBV7-7	TRBJ2-3	TGTGCTAGCAGCTTAGGGGGACAGCCCACAGATACGCAGTATTTT	CASSLGGQPTDTQYF
NA	NA	TRBV7-9	TRBJ2-3	TGTGCCAGCAGCTTAGTCCGGGCCTTTTCAGATACGCAGTATTTT	CASSLVRAFSDTQYF
NA	NA	TRBV11-2	TRBJ2-7	TGTGCCAGCAGCTTAACTAGCCGGGGCTCCTACGAGCAGTACTTC	CASSLTSRGSYEQYF
NA	TRBD2	TRBV6-1	TRBJ2-1	TGTGCCAGCGACAGCGGGAGCTCCTACAATGAGCAGTTCTTC	CASDSGSSYNEQFF
NA	TRBD2	TRBV10-2	TRBJ2-2	TGCGCCAGCAGTGAGGCGGGGGGACAAACGAACACCGGGGAGCTGTTTTTT	CASSEAGGQTNTGELFF
NA	NA	TRBV30	TRBJ1-5	TGTGCCTACCGAAGGGAGGAGGCTCAGCCCCAGCATTTT	CAYRREEAQPQHF
NA	NA	TRBV6-6	TRBJ1-4	TGTGCCAGCAGTTTTCCTGGACAAACGATGTTTTTT	CASSFPGQTMFF
NA	NA	TRBV5-4	TRBJ2-7	TGTGCCAGCAGCTTGGATTCTGGGGACTCCTACGAGCAGTACTTC	CASSLDSGDSYEQYF